The table lists the clone carrying this T cell receptor (beta chain) with a few counts. A read error may account for a junction end that differs from germline. This record belongs to a study of blood T cell repertoires in COVID-19. Assay: immunoSEQ multiplex PCR; the TCRdb copy retains only in-frame clones and omits some. Of approximately 50,000 clones listed, around four fifths are singletons. The receptor's source is a man aged 55 to 70 with COVID-19, enrolled during active disease. The specimen sequenced was peripheral blood.

The CDR3 DNA is TGTGCGAGCAGGCGGACTTCCCAAGAGACCCAGTACTTC. Protein: CASRRTSQETQYF. The V gene is TRBV2, the J gene TRBJ2-5, with a weak D call TRBD2 (5 bases). The CDR3 covers 13 residues. The germline V gene encodes CDR1 SNHLY and CDR2 FYNNEI.